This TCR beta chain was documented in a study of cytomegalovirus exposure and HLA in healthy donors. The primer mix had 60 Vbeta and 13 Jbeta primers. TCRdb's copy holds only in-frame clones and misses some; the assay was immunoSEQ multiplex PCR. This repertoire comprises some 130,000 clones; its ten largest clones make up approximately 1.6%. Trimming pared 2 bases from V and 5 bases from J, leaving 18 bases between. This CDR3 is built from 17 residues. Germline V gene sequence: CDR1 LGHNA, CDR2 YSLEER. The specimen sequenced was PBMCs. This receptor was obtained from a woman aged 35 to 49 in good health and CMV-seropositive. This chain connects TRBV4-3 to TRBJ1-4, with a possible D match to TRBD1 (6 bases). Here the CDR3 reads CASSQQLPRGSNEKLFF. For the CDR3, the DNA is TGCGCCAGCAGCCAACAACTACCCAGGGGTTCAAATGAAAAACTGTTTTTT.